This T cell receptor (beta chain) was captured in a study of control samples from healthy donors and cancer patients. The length of the CDR3 is 14 residues. V was pared by 5 bases and J by 6 bases, with 12 bases between. In germline, CDR1 is SGHDT, CDR2 YYEEEE. This table comes from immunoSEQ multiplex PCR, and its TCRdb copy is limited to in-frame clones, with some not included. The sample has roughly 170,000 clones, 90% to 95% seen once. J is TRBJ1-6 and V is TRBV5-6; maybe TRBD1 (6 bases). The specimen sequenced was blood. The sequence was collected from a woman under 30 in good health. The CDR3 sequence: CASSSQGINSPLHF. CDR3 DNA: TGTGCCAGCAGTTCCCAGGGGATTAATTCACCCCTCCACTTT.